A selection of T cell receptor beta chains follows, all from one sample in a study of OX40 agonist ivuxolimab in advanced cancers. Produced via immunoSEQ multiplex PCR; TCRdb's table is partial and in-frame only. The table has approximately 74,000 clones, more than 70% seen once. Material: CD4+ or CD8+ T cells sorted from blood, obtained in a trial of the OX40 agonist ivuxolimab. These receptors all come from an adult with an advanced solid tumor such as melanoma, head and neck, liver or kidney cancer. Both conserved end residues are part of each CDR3. The D gene is left open where the match is weak. Size is stated for part of the rows, as once, few or many counts, or as a class when the clone is expanded.

D	size	V	J	CDR3	DNA
NA	NA	TRBV29-1	TRBJ2-5	CSVFWDTETQYF	TGCAGCGTTTTTTGGGACACCGAGACCCAGTACTTC
NA	NA	TRBV21-1	TRBJ2-7	CASSDRGAYEQYF	TGTGCCAGCAGCGACAGGGGCGCCTACGAGCAGTACTTC
NA	NA	TRBV7-7	TRBJ1-5	CASSLARQHRNQPQHF	TGTGCCAGCAGCTTAGCCCGACAGCACCGCAATCAGCCCCAGCATTTT
NA	NA	TRBV18	TRBJ1-1	CASSPISGAGTEAFF	TGTGCCAGCTCACCAATTTCGGGAGCTGGCACTGAAGCTTTCTTT
TRBD1	once	TRBV18	TRBJ2-5	CASSPNLIPGTEETQYF	TGTGCCAGCTCACCCAACCTTATTCCCGGGACAGAAGAGACCCAGTACTTC
NA	NA	TRBV27	TRBJ1-4	CASSLGGFNEKLFF	TGTGCCAGCAGTTTGGGGGGTTTTAATGAAAAACTGTTTTTT
NA	NA	TRBV28	TRBJ1-3	CASSPHDYSSGNTIYF	TGTGCCAGCAGCCCTCACGACTACAGCTCTGGAAACACCATATATTTT
NA	NA	TRBV5-1	TRBJ1-4	CASSLGAGREEKLFF	TGCGCCAGCAGCTTGGGGGCAGGGCGAGAGGAAAAACTGTTTTTT
TRBD1	NA	TRBV19	TRBJ1-5	CASSIGQGEGGYQPQHF	TGTGCCAGTAGTATAGGACAGGGGGAAGGGGGATATCAGCCCCAGCATTTT
NA	NA	TRBV6-6	TRBJ2-1	CASSQGRTWGEQFF	TGTGCCAGCAGCCAGGGACGGACGTGGGGTGAGCAGTTCTTC
NA	NA	TRBV12-5	TRBJ1-1	CASGLKVGGEAFF	TGTGCTAGTGGTTTGAAGGTGGGCGGTGAAGCTTTCTTT
NA	NA	TRBV5-1	TRBJ2-1	CASTGGKVYNEQFF	TGCGCCAGCACAGGGGGGAAGGTCTACAATGAGCAGTTCTTC
NA	NA	TRBV5-1	TRBJ2-5	CASSFDHKETQYF	TGCGCCAGCAGCTTCGACCACAAGGAGACCCAGTACTTC
NA	NA	TRBV28	TRBJ1-2	CASSLLDSRSYGYTF	TGTGCCAGCAGTTTATTGGACAGCCGCAGCTATGGCTACACCTTC
TRBD2	NA	TRBV5-1	TRBJ2-7	CASSAGTSGSYEQYF	TGCGCCAGCAGCGCGGGGACTAGCGGGTCTTATGAGCAGTACTTC
TRBD1	NA	TRBV6-6	TRBJ1-5	CASSLQGQDNQPQHF	TGTGCCAGCAGTCTACAGGGGCAAGATAATCAGCCCCAGCATTTT
TRBD1	NA	TRBV6-5	TRBJ1-5	CASVLPTTGRPQHF	TGTGCCAGCGTCTTACCCACGACAGGGAGGCCCCAGCATTTT
TRBD2	NA	TRBV5-1	TRBJ2-1	CASSLWLAGGPNNEQFF	TGCGCCAGCAGCTTGTGGCTAGCGGGGGGGCCCAACAATGAGCAGTTCTTC
TRBD2	NA	TRBV2	TRBJ2-7	CASTLAGAAYEQYF	TGTGCCAGCACCCTAGCGGGAGCGGCCTACGAGCAGTACTTC
TRBD1	NA	TRBV5-3	TRBJ1-5	CARSLRDRGQPQHF	TGTGCCAGAAGCCTCCGGGACAGGGGACAGCCCCAGCATTTT
NA	NA	TRBV29-1	TRBJ1-2	CSVLGGDKGYTF	TGCAGCGTTTTGGGGGGCGATAAGGGCTACACCTTC
NA	once	TRBV11-1	TRBJ2-3	CASSLGQGSIADTQYF	TGTGCCAGCAGCCTAGGTCAAGGGTCGATCGCAGATACGCAGTATTTT
TRBD1	NA	TRBV11-2	TRBJ1-5	CASSPGTGVFGGNQPQHF	TGTGCCAGCAGCCCCGGGACAGGGGTTTTTGGTGGCAATCAGCCCCAGCATTTT
NA	NA	TRBV9	TRBJ2-7	CASSVGGGDAYEQYF	TGTGCCAGCAGCGTAGGAGGGGGGGATGCCTACGAGCAGTACTTC
NA	once	TRBV19	TRBJ1-5	CASSERVYQPQHF	TGTGCCAGCTCCGAGAGGGTTTATCAGCCCCAGCATTTT
NA	NA	TRBV5-6	TRBJ1-4	CASSLSSQRTDEKLFF	TGTGCCAGCAGCTTAAGTTCCCAGCGGACAGATGAAAAACTGTTTTTT
NA	NA	TRBV19	TRBJ1-1	CASSRVAGLNTEAFF	TGTGCCAGTAGTAGAGTGGCAGGTTTGAACACTGAAGCTTTCTTT
TRBD1	NA	TRBV19	TRBJ1-5	CASSTPDRVGNQPQHF	TGTGCCAGTAGTACTCCGGACAGGGTAGGCAATCAGCCCCAGCATTTT
NA	NA	TRBV19	TRBJ1-5	CASHLRADYSGPQHF	TGTGCCAGTCATCTAAGGGCCGACTACTCGGGGCCCCAGCATTTT
NA	NA	TRBV13	TRBJ2-4	CASSFTGRRAKNIQYF	TGTGCCAGCAGCTTTACAGGGCGTAGGGCCAAAAACATTCAGTACTTC
NA	NA	TRBV30	TRBJ1-6	CAWSLGQTVSYNSPLHF	TGTGCCTGGAGTCTCGGGCAGACCGTCTCCTATAATTCACCCCTCCACTTT
NA	NA	TRBV7-9	TRBJ1-6	CASSLGLSNSPLHF	TGTGCCAGCAGCTTGGGACTGAGTAATTCACCCCTCCACTTT
TRBD1	NA	TRBV11-2	TRBJ2-5	CASSGSGQGGETQYF	TGTGCCAGCAGCGGGTCGGGACAGGGCGGGGAGACCCAGTACTTC
TRBD2	NA	TRBV9	TRBJ2-3	CASSAIGGGTDTQYF	TGTGCCAGCAGCGCCATTGGGGGGGGTACAGATACGCAGTATTTT
NA	NA	TRBV7-2	TRBJ2-1	CASSLVRGTYNEQFF	TGTGCCAGCAGCTTAGTACGGGGGACCTACAATGAGCAGTTCTTC
NA	NA	TRBV4-2	TRBJ2-7	CASSQDPDRLTSF	TGTGCCAGCAGCCAAGACCCGGACCGCCTCACGAGCTTC
TRBD1	NA	TRBV6-5	TRBJ1-1	CASRPPGQGVLEAFF	TGTGCCAGCAGACCCCCCGGACAGGGGGTCCTTGAAGCTTTCTTT
NA	NA	TRBV19	TRBJ1-5	CASSIAQIPGGNQPQHF	TGTGCCAGTAGTATAGCTCAGATACCCGGCGGGAATCAGCCCCAGCATTTT
NA	NA	TRBV6-5	TRBJ1-4	CASSYGQKNEKLFF	TGTGCCAGCAGTTACGGGCAGAAAAATGAAAAACTGTTTTTT
NA	NA	TRBV28	TRBJ2-3	CASSLTGRGVNTQYF	TGTGCCAGCAGTTTAACCGGGAGAGGTGTGAATACGCAGTATTTT
NA	NA	TRBV5-1	TRBJ2-5	CASSLGGLGETQYF	TGCGCCAGCAGCTTGGGGGGCCTGGGAGAGACCCAGTACTTC
NA	NA	TRBV5-5	TRBJ2-7	CASSLAGTETYEQYF	TGTGCCAGCAGCTTGGCCGGGACCGAGACCTACGAGCAGTACTTC
TRBD1	once	TRBV28	TRBJ1-2	CASSLQGLGYTF	TGTGCCAGCAGTCTACAGGGGCTCGGCTACACCTTC
TRBD1	few	TRBV2	TRBJ1-2	CARRGTGGYGYTF	TGTGCCAGGAGGGGGACAGGGGGGTATGGCTACACCTTC
NA	NA	TRBV30	TRBJ1-5	CAWSPRGREWQPQHF	TGTGCCTGGAGTCCGCGGGGAAGGGAGTGGCAGCCCCAGCATTTT
TRBD1	NA	TRBV5-6	TRBJ1-1	CASSFPQGARTEAFF	TGTGCCAGCAGCTTTCCACAGGGGGCACGGACTGAAGCTTTCTTT
NA	NA	TRBV20-1	TRBJ1-2	CSAPEGLGYTF	TGCAGTGCTCCTGAGGGCCTCGGCTACACCTTC
TRBD2	NA	TRBV27	TRBJ2-1	CASSPRLAGGQVSEQFF	TGTGCCAGCAGTCCGAGACTAGCGGGAGGGCAAGTAAGTGAGCAGTTCTTC
TRBD1	NA	TRBV19	TRBJ1-5	CASSDRGGNNQPQHF	TGTGCCAGTAGCGACAGGGGCGGTAACAATCAGCCCCAGCATTTT
TRBD1	NA	TRBV30	TRBJ1-1	CAWSVQSGGTEAFF	TGTGCCTGGAGTGTACAATCAGGGGGCACTGAAGCTTTCTTT
NA	NA	TRBV28	TRBJ1-2	CASSPRGNYGYTF	TGTGCCAGCAGTCCGAGGGGGAACTATGGCTACACCTTC
TRBD1	NA	TRBV7-9	TRBJ1-1	CASSLEGGAEAFF	TGTGCCAGCAGCTTAGAAGGGGGCGCTGAAGCTTTCTTT
TRBD1	NA	TRBV6-5	TRBJ1-2	CASSYGTGLGYTF	TGTGCCAGCAGTTACGGGACAGGGCTTGGCTACACCTTC